This is a list of T cell receptor beta chains from one sample in a study of blood T cell repertoires in COVID-19. Assay: immunoSEQ multiplex PCR; the TCRdb copy retains only in-frame clones and omits some. This sample carries over 120,000 clones, around 78% of them seen once, and the ten largest clones take 1.9%. Sequenced input: peripheral blood. All receptors come from a woman aged 60-75 years with acute or convalescent COVID-19. The CDR3 runs from the conserved cysteine through the conserved F or W. Each record gives: D gene, J gene, V gene, CDR3 length, clone size, CDR3 DNA, CDR3 protein. The D gene is left open where the match is weak. Clone size is stated in some rows and not others, as once, few, many or a class when expanded.

D gene: TRBD1
J gene: TRBJ1-1
V gene: TRBV15
CDR3 length: 14
clone size: NA
CDR3 DNA: TGTGCCACCAGCAGAGATCATCAGGGGGCGCGAGCTTTCTTT
CDR3 protein: CATSRDHQGARAFF

D gene: NA
J gene: TRBJ1-1
V gene: TRBV7-2
CDR3 length: 15
clone size: NA
CDR3 DNA: TGTGCCAGCAGCCTGACCTTCGGAGACCGTACTGAAGCTTTCTTT
CDR3 protein: CASSLTFGDRTEAFF

D gene: NA
J gene: TRBJ1-1
V gene: TRBV7-8
CDR3 length: 16
clone size: few
CDR3 DNA: TGTGCCAGCAGCTTAGTTTCCGGACTGCTGAACACTGAAGCTTTCTTT
CDR3 protein: CASSLVSGLLNTEAFF

D gene: NA
J gene: TRBJ2-5
V gene: TRBV28
CDR3 length: 12
clone size: NA
CDR3 DNA: TGTGCCAGCAGTTTCCAGGGGACGTCCCAGTACTTC
CDR3 protein: CASSFQGTSQYF

D gene: NA
J gene: TRBJ2-1
V gene: TRBV12-3/TRBV12-4
CDR3 length: 11
clone size: NA
CDR3 DNA: TGTGCCAGCTTTAGTGCGAATGAGCAGTTCTTC
CDR3 protein: CASFSANEQFF

D gene: TRBD1
J gene: TRBJ1-2
V gene: TRBV19
CDR3 length: 15
clone size: NA
CDR3 DNA: TGTGCCAGTAGTATAGCCGGGACAGGGCTCTATGGCTACACCTTC
CDR3 protein: CASSIAGTGLYGYTF

D gene: NA
J gene: TRBJ1-1
V gene: TRBV12-3/TRBV12-4
CDR3 length: 11
clone size: NA
CDR3 DNA: TGTGCCAGCAGTTTTGGGCCTGAAGCTTTCTTT
CDR3 protein: CASSFGPEAFF

D gene: NA
J gene: TRBJ2-4
V gene: TRBV5-1
CDR3 length: 15
clone size: NA
CDR3 DNA: TGCGCCAGCAGCTTGGGGGGCTTAGCCAAAAACATTCAGTACTTC
CDR3 protein: CASSLGGLAKNIQYF

D gene: NA
J gene: TRBJ2-5
V gene: TRBV10-3
CDR3 length: 14
clone size: few
CDR3 DNA: TGTGCCGCCCGCCCGATGGGGAGAGAAGAGACCCAGTACTTC
CDR3 protein: CAARPMGREETQYF

D gene: NA
J gene: TRBJ2-7
V gene: TRBV6-1
CDR3 length: 13
clone size: NA
CDR3 DNA: TGTGCCAGCAGTGAAAGCCTAATCTACGAGCAGTACTTC
CDR3 protein: CASSESLIYEQYF

D gene: NA
J gene: TRBJ2-7
V gene: TRBV10-1
CDR3 length: 13
clone size: few
CDR3 DNA: TGCGCCAGCAGCGCGGGACCGCGATACGAGCAGTACTTC
CDR3 protein: CASSAGPRYEQYF

D gene: TRBD1
J gene: TRBJ1-1
V gene: TRBV27
CDR3 length: 16
clone size: NA
CDR3 DNA: TGTGCCAGCAGTACCCGGACAGGGAGAAGTAACACTGAAGCTTTCTTT
CDR3 protein: CASSTRTGRSNTEAFF

D gene: NA
J gene: TRBJ1-1
V gene: TRBV23-1
CDR3 length: 15
clone size: NA
CDR3 DNA: TGCGCCAGCAGTCAATCGCGGGTGTCGAGCACTGAAGCTTTCTTT
CDR3 protein: CASSQSRVSSTEAFF

D gene: TRBD1
J gene: TRBJ1-4
V gene: TRBV5-6
CDR3 length: 16
clone size: NA
CDR3 DNA: TGTGCCAGCAGCCCGGGACAGGGGAGGCTGAGGGAAAAACTGTTTTTT
CDR3 protein: CASSPGQGRLREKLFF

D gene: TRBD2
J gene: TRBJ2-7
V gene: TRBV11-2
CDR3 length: 14
clone size: NA
CDR3 DNA: TGTGCCAGCAGGCGACTAGCGGGAGGCGTGGAGCAGTACTTC
CDR3 protein: CASRRLAGGVEQYF

D gene: TRBD2
J gene: TRBJ2-7
V gene: TRBV29-1
CDR3 length: 14
clone size: few
CDR3 DNA: TGCAGCGTAGCCCTCTTAGCGGGAGCCTACGAGCAGTACTTC
CDR3 protein: CSVALLAGAYEQYF

D gene: TRBD2
J gene: TRBJ2-1
V gene: TRBV6-4
CDR3 length: 15
clone size: NA
CDR3 DNA: TGTGCCAGCAGTGACAGCGGGAGGTCCTACAATGAGCAGTTCTTC
CDR3 protein: CASSDSGRSYNEQFF

D gene: NA
J gene: TRBJ2-1
V gene: TRBV24-1
CDR3 length: 13
clone size: NA
CDR3 DNA: TGTGCCACCAAGGGCCAGGGGGGCAATGAGCAGTTCTTC
CDR3 protein: CATKGQGGNEQFF

D gene: TRBD1
J gene: TRBJ2-1
V gene: TRBV6-5
CDR3 length: 15
clone size: NA
CDR3 DNA: TGTGCCAGCAGGGTCGGACAGGGACCCTACAATGAGCAGTTCTTC
CDR3 protein: CASRVGQGPYNEQFF

D gene: TRBD1
J gene: TRBJ1-1
V gene: TRBV5-4
CDR3 length: 17
clone size: few
CDR3 DNA: TGTGCCAGCAGCTTGTCGGGACAGGGGGCGTGGGTCCTTGAAGCTTTCTTT
CDR3 protein: CASSLSGQGAWVLEAFF

D gene: NA
J gene: TRBJ2-4
V gene: TRBV7-3
CDR3 length: 13
clone size: NA
CDR3 DNA: TGTGCCAGCAGCTTAACCGGCGGGAACATTCAGTACTTC
CDR3 protein: CASSLTGGNIQYF

D gene: NA
J gene: TRBJ1-6
V gene: TRBV3-1/TRBV3-2
CDR3 length: 14
clone size: NA
CDR3 DNA: TGTGCCAGCAGCCAAAAACAGAATAATTCACCCCTCCACTTT
CDR3 protein: CASSQKQNNSPLHF

D gene: NA
J gene: TRBJ1-1
V gene: TRBV30
CDR3 length: 12
clone size: few
CDR3 DNA: TGTGCCTCCGGACAGAGTAACACTGAAGCTTTCTTT
CDR3 protein: CASGQSNTEAFF

D gene: NA
J gene: TRBJ2-7
V gene: TRBV7-2
CDR3 length: 14
clone size: NA
CDR3 DNA: TGTGCCAGCAGCTTCTGGGACAATAGCTACGAGCAGTACTTC
CDR3 protein: CASSFWDNSYEQYF

D gene: NA
J gene: TRBJ1-2
V gene: TRBV5-4
CDR3 length: 15
clone size: NA
CDR3 DNA: TGTGCCAGCACCCATTTTTCAGGGCGTAGTGGTGGCTACACCTTC
CDR3 protein: CASTHFSGRSGGYTF

D gene: TRBD1
J gene: TRBJ2-7
V gene: TRBV5-4
CDR3 length: 15
clone size: NA
CDR3 DNA: TGTGCCAGCAGCCCCGGGACAGGGGTTTCCTACGAGCAGTACTTC
CDR3 protein: CASSPGTGVSYEQYF

D gene: NA
J gene: TRBJ1-2
V gene: TRBV30
CDR3 length: 14
clone size: NA
CDR3 DNA: TGTGCCTGGAGAAGGGGCAGGGCGAACTATGGCTACACCTTC
CDR3 protein: CAWRRGRANYGYTF

D gene: NA
J gene: TRBJ1-2
V gene: TRBV16
CDR3 length: 14
clone size: NA
CDR3 DNA: TGTGCCAGCAGCCACATGCGGGACGCCTATGGCTACACCTTC
CDR3 protein: CASSHMRDAYGYTF

D gene: NA
J gene: TRBJ1-3
V gene: TRBV29-1
CDR3 length: 11
clone size: NA
CDR3 DNA: TGCAGCGTAGTCAGTGGAAACACCATATATTTT
CDR3 protein: CSVVSGNTIYF

D gene: NA
J gene: TRBJ1-5
V gene: TRBV28
CDR3 length: 19
clone size: few
CDR3 DNA: TGTGCCAGCAGTTTACGGATTTCTGGTGGCAGGCGTTCAAATCAGCCCCAGCATTTT
CDR3 protein: CASSLRISGGRRSNQPQHF

D gene: NA
J gene: TRBJ2-3
V gene: TRBV5-1
CDR3 length: 14
clone size: once
CDR3 DNA: TGCGCCAGCAGCTTTGGGAGGGGGGCAGATACGCAGTATTTT
CDR3 protein: CASSFGRGADTQYF

D gene: TRBD2
J gene: TRBJ2-2
V gene: TRBV7-9
CDR3 length: 14
clone size: NA
CDR3 DNA: TGTGCCAGCAGCTTGGGACTAGCGTTCGGGGAGCTGTTTTTT
CDR3 protein: CASSLGLAFGELFF

D gene: NA
J gene: TRBJ2-7
V gene: TRBV15
CDR3 length: 15
clone size: NA
CDR3 DNA: TGTGCCACCAGCAGACTCTCGGGGGTTAGCTACGAGCAGTACTTC
CDR3 protein: CATSRLSGVSYEQYF

D gene: TRBD1
J gene: TRBJ1-1
V gene: TRBV6-2/TRBV6-3
CDR3 length: 16
clone size: NA
CDR3 DNA: TGTGCCAGCAGTTCTTACCGGAGACAGGGGAACACTGAAGCTTTCTTT
CDR3 protein: CASSSYRRQGNTEAFF

D gene: NA
J gene: TRBJ1-1
V gene: TRBV12-2
CDR3 length: 23
clone size: NA
CDR3 DNA: TGTGCAAGTCGCCGAGCAGTGTGGAGGGCGCGGGTACGCGGGTGGAGGCGGCGCACTGAAGCTTTCTTT
CDR3 protein: CASRRAVWRARVRGWRRRTEAFF

D gene: NA
J gene: TRBJ2-3
V gene: TRBV11-2
CDR3 length: 14
clone size: NA
CDR3 DNA: TGTGCCAGCAGCCTCGGACTCCTCACAGATACGCAGTATTTT
CDR3 protein: CASSLGLLTDTQYF

D gene: NA
J gene: TRBJ2-7
V gene: TRBV7-6
CDR3 length: 16
clone size: once
CDR3 DNA: TGTGCCAGCAGCTTATCCGGAGGGGATTTCTTCTACGAGCAGTACTTC
CDR3 protein: CASSLSGGDFFYEQYF

D gene: NA
J gene: TRBJ1-2
V gene: TRBV11-3
CDR3 length: 16
clone size: NA
CDR3 DNA: TGTGCCAGCAGCTTAGGCGGGGGCCTTGGGGACTATGGCTACACCTTC
CDR3 protein: CASSLGGGLGDYGYTF

D gene: TRBD2
J gene: TRBJ2-2
V gene: TRBV2
CDR3 length: 15
clone size: NA
CDR3 DNA: TGTGCCAGCAAAAGACTAGCGGGAGGAACTGGGGAGCTGTTTTTT
CDR3 protein: CASKRLAGGTGELFF

D gene: NA
J gene: TRBJ2-4
V gene: TRBV24-1
CDR3 length: 12
clone size: NA
CDR3 DNA: TGTGCCACCAGTGACAGTTTCAGCATTCAGTACTTC
CDR3 protein: CATSDSFSIQYF

D gene: TRBD2
J gene: TRBJ2-3
V gene: TRBV7-8
CDR3 length: 15
clone size: NA
CDR3 DNA: TGTGCCAGCAGCGCCACTAGCGCGGGCACAGATACGCAGTATTTT
CDR3 protein: CASSATSAGTDTQYF

D gene: TRBD2
J gene: TRBJ2-1
V gene: TRBV5-5
CDR3 length: 14
clone size: many
CDR3 DNA: TGTGCCAGCAGACCTGGGACTAGAGGAAATGAGCAGTTCTTC
CDR3 protein: CASRPGTRGNEQFF

D gene: NA
J gene: TRBJ2-6
V gene: TRBV28
CDR3 length: 15
clone size: few
CDR3 DNA: TGTGCCAGCAGTTCAGGGTTGTCTGGGGCCAACGTCCTGACTTTC
CDR3 protein: CASSSGLSGANVLTF

D gene: NA
J gene: TRBJ1-1
V gene: TRBV30
CDR3 length: 11
clone size: NA
CDR3 DNA: TGTGCCTGGAGGTTACGAGATGAAGCTTTCTTT
CDR3 protein: CAWRLRDEAFF